What follows are 14 T cell receptor beta chains derived from one specimen sequenced in a study of blood T cells in healthy people across ages. A second PCR of 7 to 11 cycles used a sample-barcoded 5' primer and a J-beta primer mix. TCRdb re-derived calls from the 5' RACE reads in MiXCR, one entry per CDR3 protein. Counted here are 550,000 to 750,000 distinct CDR3 sequences, roughly 20% occurring once; the ten biggest clones make up around 3.4%. Input material: blood. Receptors were obtained from a man in his 70s in good health.

This clonotype was detected only a few times. The chain employs TRBV4-1 and TRBJ2-3, with 10 bases matching TRBD2. This CDR3 spans 17 amino acids. The V and J ends lost 4 bases and 5 bases, in that order; junction bases with no gene match: 12. CDR1 MGHRA and CDR2 YSYEKL come from the germline V gene. The CDR3 here is CASSPLGAGGLGDTQYF. CDR3 in DNA: TGCGCCAGCAGCCCTTTGGGAGCGGGAGGGCTAGGAGATACGCAGTATTTT.

The genes are TRBV6-5 and TRBJ2-7; D is possibly TRBD1 (6 bases). Trimming cost V 6 bases and J 4 bases, with 16 bases left between them. Per the germline V gene, CDR1 is MNHEY and CDR2 is SVGAGI. CDR3 length: 14 residues. In nucleotides, the CDR3 is TGTGCCAGCAGCTCAACAGGGCCAGTGTACGAGCAGTACTTC. Protein product: CASSSTGPVYEQYF.

This chain uses TRBV29-1 with TRBJ2-3; D is uncertain. Deletions cut 3 bases from V and 3 bases from J, with 13 bases between. The CDR3 is 14 amino acids. Germline values: CDR1 SQVTM, CDR2 ANQGSEA. DNA for the CDR3: TGCAGCGTTGATTCAGAATCAAGTACAGATACGCAGTATTTT. Translating gives CSVDSESSTDTQYF.

The chain combines TRBV10-3 with TRBJ2-1, with D possibly being TRBD2 (6 bases). The germline V and J ends were trimmed by 7 bases and 5 bases, with 12 bases remaining between them. The CDR3 extends over 13 amino acids. The germline V gene encodes CDR1 ENHRY and CDR2 SYGVKD. The CDR3 spells CAIKVGGDNEQFF. In nucleotides, the CDR3 is TGTGCCATCAAGGTCGGCGGGGACAATGAGCAGTTCTTC.

V usage is TRBV7-9 and J usage is TRBJ1-2, with D perhaps matching TRBD1 (6 bases). Germline V gives CDR1 SEHNR, CDR2 FQNEAQ (reference sequence). Between the trimmed V and J ends, which lost 4 bases and 12 bases, there was a span of 18 bases. The CDR3 is made up of 13 amino acids. The CDR3 protein is CASSSAAGAGNTF. CDR3 sequence (DNA): TGTGCCAGCAGCTCGGCGGCGGGGGCTGGGAACACCTTC.

The V and J genes are TRBV10-3 and TRBJ2-4; D gene unclear. Germline V CDR1 and CDR2: ENHRY, SYGVKD. V was clipped by 5 bases and J by 5 bases, with 7 bases between them. The CDR3 is 12 amino acids. CDR3 sequence (DNA): TGTGCCATCAGTCCCGCCGAAAACATTCAGTACTTC. Translating gives CAISPAENIQYF.

The V gene is TRBV29-1, the J gene TRBJ1-1, with TRBD1 as a possible D gene (6 bases). V lost 4 bases and J 11 bases, leaving 26 bases between the germline ends. Germline values: CDR1 SQVTM, CDR2 ANQGSEA. The CDR3 sequence is 15 residues long. The CDR3 protein is CSVGVGGLEAGGAFF. The DNA of the CDR3 is TGCAGCGTTGGAGTCGGGGGCCTCGAAGCAGGAGGGGCTTTCTTT.

This chain uses TRBV20-1 with TRBJ2-5, with TRBD2 identical over 7 bases. Germline trimming cut 3 bases from V and 1 base from J; bases unmatched to any gene: 11. The germline V gene has CDR1 DFQATT and CDR2 SNEGSKA (reference sequence). This CDR3 is 16 amino acids long. The CDR3 is CSARAPASGRQETQYF. CDR3 coding DNA: TGCAGTGCTAGGGCCCCGGCTAGCGGACGCCAAGAGACCCAGTACTTC.

The rearrangement uses TRBV2 and TRBJ2-2; 9 bases are a match to TRBD1. The CDR3 sequence is 14 residues long. After removal of 7 bases from V and 5 bases from J, the junction contained 5 bases not matched to a gene. Germline CDR1 is SNHLY and CDR2 is FYNNEI. DNA of the CDR3: TGTGCCAGCAAGACAGGGGGACCGACCGGGGAGCTGTTTTTT. It yields the protein CASKTGGPTGELFF.

The V gene is TRBV6-5, the J gene TRBJ1-2; D gene ambiguous. The V gene lost 6 bases and the J gene lost 4 bases, with 6 bases spanning the gap. Germline-derived CDR1 and CDR2 are MNHEY and SVGAGI. The CDR3 totals 11 residues. For the CDR3, the DNA is TGTGCCAGCAGGAACTTCTATGGCTACACCTTC. This translates into CASRNFYGYTF.

V usage is TRBV7-9 and J usage is TRBJ2-5, with 11 bases lining up with TRBD2. The J call may be faulty, since TRBJ2-1 better matches the DNA end. The V gene's germline CDR1 is SEHNR and CDR2 FQNEAQ (reference sequence). The CDR3 length is 19 residues. CDR3 protein: CASSSFIYSGREFGNEQFF. The DNA of the CDR3 is TGTGCCAGCAGCTCATTTATATATAGCGGGAGGGAATTTGGCAATGAGCAGTTCTTC.

The chain is built from TRBV29-1 and TRBJ2-1, with D maybe TRBD2 (6 bases). Trimming took 4 bases from V and 2 from J, leaving 12 bases between them. The V gene's germline CDR1 is SQVTM and CDR2 ANQGSEA. The CDR3 totals 14 residues. CDR3 DNA sequence: TGCAGCGTTGTTCGGGGGAGTGCCTACAATGAGCAGTTCTTC. Translating it yields CSVVRGSAYNEQFF.

In its sample, this clonotype was seen a few times. The rearrangement links TRBV20-1 to TRBJ1-2, with D uncertain. The germline V gene encodes CDR1 DFQATT and CDR2 SNEGSKA (reference sequence). With 4 bases removed from V and 2 bases from J, the gap between germline ends came to 11 bases. There are 13 residues in the CDR3. CDR3 region: CSAISGENYGYTF. CDR3 nucleotides: TGCAGTGCTATATCTGGGGAAAACTATGGCTACACCTTC.

V usage is TRBV30 and J usage is TRBJ2-3; D is uncertain. Germline V gene sequence: CDR1 GTSNPN, CDR2 SVGIG (reference sequence). The CDR3 has 11 amino acids. V shed 3 bases and J shed 3 bases, with 4 bases lying between them. The CDR3 spells CAWSGTDTQYF. The CDR3 DNA sequence: TGTGCCTGGAGCGGGACAGATACGCAGTATTTT.